This T cell receptor beta chain derives from a study of regulatory T cells in long-lasting Graves disease. Libraries of TCR beta came from iRepertoire HTBI primers plus Arm-PCR of CDR3 regions. TCRdb called the multiplex PCR reads again in MiXCR, with one record for every CDR3 protein. Of 400,000 to 500,000 distinct CDR3 sequences listed, around 17% are singletons. Time point meaning: newly diagnosed GD, antithyroid drugs for less than 3 months. RNA isolated from PBMCs was used to make the TCR library. Between the trimmed V and J ends, which lost 8 bases and 6 bases, there was a span of 11 bases. Germline assignment: CDR1 MDHEN and CDR2 SYDVKM. The CDR3 sequence is 11 residues long. Findings of the study overall: Study of thyroid tissue was not done, with only peripheral blood studied. The study found TRBV28, TRBJ1-2 and TRBJ2-5 favored in persistent disease.

This clonotype was seen at least ten times. Its antigen remains unidentified. The sample was also reused in another study, on T cells in Graves' hyperthyroidism and ophthalmopathy. As that study records: A set of HTBI primers served as the primers for a first-round RT-PCR of the TCR CDR3. In simple terms, a model built on 13 V-J features told ophthalmopathy apart from stable hyperthyroidism.

The source was peripheral blood mononuclear cells (PBMCs), collected at new diagnosis, from a patient treated with antithyroid drugs. The TCR sequence derives from a woman in her late teens or twenties with Graves disease. V is TRBV28 and J is TRBJ2-7; D remains ambiguous. In nucleotides, the CDR3 is TGTGCCAGCGCGTGGTCCCTCGAGCAGTACTTC. Protein product: CASAWSLEQYF.